The 27 T cell receptor beta chains reported below all come from one sample, sequenced in a study of T cell responses to AZD1222 COVID-19 vaccine (dated by TCRdb to the early 2020s). Sample time point, as interpreted from the label and publication: about 28 days (+/-7) after the second vaccine dose. The method was the immunoSEQ multiplex PCR assay. TCRdb retrieved this table from immuneACCESS and kept in-frame rearrangements only. Not all clones are present; in checked studies, unresolved V genes account for under half, and no reason is known for the remainder. In all, the sample holds fewer than 200,000 clones, and approximately 88% of those were seen once. The ten largest make up 4.3% of the sample. Sequenced here: peripheral blood, sampled 28 days after the second AZD1222 dose. All receptors derive from an adult who received the AZD1222 COVID-19 vaccine.

The chain links TRBV6-5 to TRBJ2-2; TRBD1 matches at 11 bases. Germline-derived CDR1 and CDR2 are MNHEY and SVGAGI. The CDR3 is 15 amino acids. J was trimmed by 4 bases and V by 6 bases; bases with no gene match: 4. The CDR3 region is CASSPGTGGTGELFF. The DNA for the CDR3 is TGTGCCAGCAGCCCCGGGACAGGGGGCACCGGGGAGCTGTTTTTT.

CDR3 loop: CASKAGDGNTIYF. CDR3 nucleotide sequence: TGCGCCAGCAAAGCAGGGGATGGAAACACCATATATTTT. The rearrangement uses TRBV5-1 and TRBJ1-3, with D tentatively TRBD1 (6 bases). The ends were cut back, 6 bases at V and 3 bases at J, with 10 bases in the middle. Germline CDR1 and CDR2: SGHRS and YFSETQ. CDR3 length: 13 residues.

The J gene is TRBJ2-1, the V gene TRBV21-1. TRBV21-1 has pseudogene status. This CDR3 has 15 amino acids. CDR3 amino acids: CASSPSRGSVDEQFF. The CDR3 region has the DNA TGTGCCAGCAGCCCCTCCCGGGGCTCGGTCGATGAGCAGTTCTTC.

This chain connects TRBV5-1 to TRBJ1-3; D perhaps matches TRBD1 (5 bases). CDR1 and CDR2 (germline): SGHRS, YFSETQ. The ends were cut back, 4 bases at V and 4 bases at J, with 15 bases in the middle. The CDR3 consists of 15 residues. CDR3 coding DNA: TGCGCCAGCAGCCCCGGGACCCTTGGGGGAAACACCATATATTTT. It codes for CASSPGTLGGNTIYF.

The V gene is TRBV10-1, the J gene TRBJ1-1; tentative D call: TRBD1 (5 bases). This CDR3 comprises 14 residues. Germline V gene lookup returns CDR1 WNHNN and CDR2 SYGVQD (reference sequence). The germline V and J ends were trimmed by 2 bases and 4 bases, with 11 bases remaining between them. The CDR3 reads CASSEGGVRTEAFF. The CDR3 coding sequence is TGCGCCAGCAGTGAGGGGGGAGTCCGCACTGAAGCTTTCTTT.

This chain joins TRBV19 and TRBJ2-2; the match to TRBD2 covers 7 bases. The germline gives CDR1 LNHDA, CDR2 SQIVND (reference sequence). Trimming cost V 6 bases and J 6 bases; bases outside gene matches: 7. The CDR3 has 14 residues. CDR3: CASRRTRSAGELFF. The CDR3 DNA reads as TGTGCCAGTAGAAGGACTAGAAGCGCCGGGGAGCTGTTTTTT. The whole variable domain, remainder taken from reference TRBV19 and TRBJ2-2, is DGGITQSPKYLFRKEGQNVTLSCEQNLNHDAMYWYRQDPGQGLRLIYYSQIVNDFQKGDIAEGYSVSREKKESFPLTVTSAQKNPTAFYLCASRRTRSAGELFFGEGSRLTVL.

This chain links TRBV7-8 with TRBJ1-1; D gene uncertain. The CDR3 runs to 13 residues. The V gene's germline CDR1 is SGHVS and CDR2 FQNEAQ. Trimming removed 4 bases at V and 5 bases at J, with 11 bases between. For the CDR3, the DNA is TGTGCCAGCAGCTCGGCCGGTAGGACTGAAGCTTTCTTT. Encoded protein: CASSSAGRTEAFF. The full variable domain, in which reference TRBV7-8 and TRBJ1-1 provide the parts outside the CDR3, is GAGVSQSPRYKVAKRGQDVALRCDPISGHVSLFWYQQALGQGPEFLTYFQNEAQLDKSGLPSDRFFAERPEGSVSTLKIQRTQQEDSAVYLCASSSAGRTEAFFGQGTRLTVV.

The chain employs TRBV5-8 and TRBJ1-1; D call uncertain. Germline V gives CDR1 SGHTS, CDR2 YDEGEE. The CDR3 loop spans 15 amino acids. V was clipped by 4 bases and J by 0 bases, with 13 bases between them. The CDR3, as DNA: TGTGCCAGCAGCGTCCGAGTGAGGATGAACACTGAAGCTTTCTTT. Its protein is CASSVRVRMNTEAFF.

This chain uses TRBV7-3 with TRBJ2-1, with 8 bases that match TRBD1. V dropped 1 base and J dropped 7; count of bases not matched to a gene: 3. The CDR3 extends over 14 amino acids. The V gene's germline CDR1 is SGHTA and CDR2 FQGTGA. The DNA for the CDR3 is TGTGCCAGCAGCTTAAAGACAGGGGTAAATGAGCAGTTCTTC. Translated: CASSLKTGVNEQFF.

The rearrangement joins TRBV6-5 to TRBJ1-2, with a tentative D call TRBD1 (5 bases). In germline, CDR1 is MNHEY, CDR2 SVGAGI. The CDR3 contains 13 residues. The V gene lost 5 bases and the J gene lost 7 bases, with 14 bases spanning the gap. The CDR3 spells CASSHRGEAGYTF. The CDR3 DNA follows: TGTGCCAGCAGTCACCGGGGGGAAGCTGGCTACACCTTC.

The chain joins TRBV28 to TRBJ1-2; D gene uncertain. Germline V gives CDR1 MDHEN, CDR2 SYDVKM. V was shortened by 2 bases and J by 4 bases, with 11 bases between the two germline ends. The CDR3 length is 14 residues. CDR3 in amino acids: CASSLVGTAYGYTF. The DNA for the CDR3 is TGTGCCAGCAGTTTAGTGGGAACAGCCTATGGCTACACCTTC.

This chain uses TRBV18 with TRBJ2-2; the match to TRBD1 covers 8 bases. The CDR3 is 16 residues long. The V and J ends lost 2 bases and 1 base, in that order; junction bases with no gene match: 3. Germline CDR1 KGHSH, CDR2 LQKENI. CDR3 residues: CASSPLGTGNTGELFF. The CDR3 DNA sequence: TGTGCCAGCTCACCATTAGGGACAGGGAACACCGGGGAGCTGTTTTTT.

The chain recombines TRBV15 with TRBJ1-3, with D tentatively TRBD1 (6 bases). CDR3 length equals 18 residues. V dropped 0 bases and J dropped 2 bases, with 17 bases sitting between them. Germline CDR1 and CDR2: LNHNV and YYDKDF (reference sequence). The chain's CDR3 is CATSRDFSGGAAGNTIYF. The CDR3 DNA reads as TGTGCCACCAGCAGAGATTTTTCGGGGGGCGCGGCTGGAAACACCATATATTTT.

This chain joins TRBV5-1 and TRBJ1-1, with D uncertain. V lost 2 bases, J lost 4 bases, and 6 bases lay in between. Germline V lookup: CDR1 SGHRS, CDR2 YFSETQ. The length of the CDR3 is 12 residues. The CDR3 loop is CASSFGSTEAFF. CDR3 sequence (DNA): TGCGCCAGCAGCTTTGGGTCCACTGAAGCTTTCTTT.

V and J are TRBV27 and TRBJ2-1, with D maybe TRBD1 (5 bases). V was cut by 5 bases and J by 4 bases, with 12 bases left in between. The CDR3 contains 14 residues. Germline assignment: CDR1 MNHEY and CDR2 SMNVEV (reference sequence). In DNA form, the CDR3 reads TGTGCCAGCAGTGCAGGGTCCGGGTACAATGAGCAGTTCTTC. The encoded protein is CASSAGSGYNEQFF.

As DNA, the CDR3 is TGTGCCAGCAGCCCAGGGAGCGGGCGATACAATGAGCAGTTCTTC. Residues: CASSPGSGRYNEQFF. This chain uses TRBV7-3 with TRBJ2-1, with D maybe TRBD2 (6 bases). V was cut by 5 bases and J by 4 bases, with 15 bases left in between. The CDR3 covers 15 residues. CDR1 is SGHTA and CDR2 is FQGTGA in the germline V gene.

This chain joins TRBV4-2 and TRBJ1-1; no firm D call. V was trimmed by 0 bases and J by 1 base, leaving 9 bases between them. CDR3 length equals 15 residues. Germline values: CDR1 LGHNA, CDR2 YNFKEQ. CDR3 sequence reads: CASSQESNWNTEAFF. DNA of the CDR3: TGTGCCAGCAGCCAAGAAAGCAACTGGAACACTGAAGCTTTCTTT.

V and J are TRBV30 and TRBJ1-5, with TRBD1 as a possible D gene (5 bases). CDR3 length equals 14 residues. Looked up from germline, CDR1 is GTSNPN and CDR2 is SVGIG (reference sequence). Trimming removed 5 bases from V and 5 bases from J, with 16 bases in between. The CDR3 region has the DNA TGTGCCTGGGGACACCTACTTTCGGATCAGCCCCAGCATTTT. This gives the protein CAWGHLLSDQPQHF. Combining the CDR3 with reference TRBV30 and TRBJ1-5 gives the whole variable domain SQTIHQWPATLVQPVGSPLSLECTVEGTSNPNLYWYRQAAGRGLQLLFYSVGIGQISSEVPQNLSASRPQDRQFILSSKKLLLSDSGFYLCAWGHLLSDQPQHFGDGTRLSIL.

The rearrangement joins TRBV29-1 to TRBJ2-1; maybe TRBD2 (6 bases). Trimming took 6 bases from V and 0 from J, leaving 18 bases between them. Germline CDR1 reads SQVTM; CDR2 reads ANQGSEA. The CDR3 runs to 16 residues. The CDR3 DNA follows: TGCAGCGTCCTTCTGGGGGGTCGTAGCTCCTACAATGAGCAGTTCTTC. Translating gives CSVLLGGRSSYNEQFF.

This rearrangement joins TRBV7-9 to TRBJ1-1; TRBD1 is a possible D gene (5 bases). The CDR3 is 15 residues long. Germline CDR1 and CDR2: SEHNR and FQNEAQ (reference sequence). The ends were cut back, 0 bases at V and 0 bases at J, with 8 bases in the middle. The CDR3: CASSLASGMNTEAFF. The CDR3 DNA follows: TGTGCCAGCAGCTTAGCGTCAGGGATGAACACTGAAGCTTTCTTT.

This chain links TRBV7-2 with TRBJ2-7; D perhaps matches TRBD1 (6 bases). Looked up from germline, CDR1 is SGHTA and CDR2 is FQGNSA. The ends were cut back, 2 bases at V and 2 bases at J, with 13 bases in the middle. The CDR3 consists of 15 residues. As DNA, the CDR3 is TGTGCCAGCAGCTTACTCCTGGGGGCAGCCTACGAGCAGTACTTC. As protein: CASSLLLGAAYEQYF.

Written as DNA, the CDR3 is TGTGCCAGCAGCCCAGCTTTAAGGGCTTTGGATGGCTACACCTTC. Translating gives CASSPALRALDGYTF. The V call is TRBV7-8, the J call TRBJ1-2; D gene unclear. Trimming shortened V by 5 bases and J by 6 bases, and 19 bases separated the two germline ends. The CDR3 is made up of 15 amino acids. Germline V CDR1 and CDR2: SGHVS, FQNEAQ.

This CDR3 is CASSSRTGRGYTF. CDR3 DNA: TGTGCCAGCAGTTCCCGGACAGGGCGAGGCTACACCTTC. This chain connects TRBV12-3 or TRBV12-4 to TRBJ1-2; 8 bases are shared with TRBD1. Losses at the gene ends were 4 bases for V and 8 bases for J; bases not matched to a gene: 6. The CDR3 sequence is 13 residues long.

The J gene is TRBJ1-5, the V gene TRBV6-1; D gene unclear. In germline, CDR1 is MNHNS, CDR2 SASEGT. This CDR3 has 14 amino acids. The ends were cut back, 3 bases at V and 7 bases at J, with 13 bases in the middle. The CDR3 sequence is CASSDGIGGQPQHF. Written as DNA, the CDR3 is TGTGCCAGCAGTGACGGAATTGGAGGCCAGCCCCAGCATTTT.

This sequence joins TRBV9 and TRBJ2-7, with 7 bases fitting TRBD2. CDR1 SGDLS and CDR2 YYNGEE come from the germline V gene. Trimming took 0 bases from V and 6 from J; bases not matched to a gene: 3. The CDR3 runs 13 residues. The CDR3: CASSVAGEGEQYF. The DNA of the CDR3 is TGTGCCAGCAGCGTAGCGGGGGAGGGCGAGCAGTACTTC.

This chain links TRBV5-5 with TRBJ1-4, with D unresolved. The CDR3 runs to 13 residues. Trimming took off 2 bases at V and 8 bases at J, with 10 bases between the two ends. Per germline, CDR1 SGHKS and CDR2 YYEKEE (reference sequence). In DNA form, the CDR3 reads TGTGCCAGCAGCTTCCTGGTGGGGGAAAAACTGTTTTTT. Translated: CASSFLVGEKLFF.

The chain couples TRBV30 to TRBJ1-1; 12 bases map to TRBD1. The ends lost 0 bases at V and 5 bases at J; junction bases unmatched: 10. Germline V CDR1 and CDR2: GTSNPN, SVGIG (reference sequence). CDR3 size: 17 residues. The CDR3 bases are TGTGCCTGGAGTGTACTTTGGGGGGACAGGGGGCGAACTGAAGCTTTCTTT. Translating gives CAWSVLWGDRGRTEAFF.